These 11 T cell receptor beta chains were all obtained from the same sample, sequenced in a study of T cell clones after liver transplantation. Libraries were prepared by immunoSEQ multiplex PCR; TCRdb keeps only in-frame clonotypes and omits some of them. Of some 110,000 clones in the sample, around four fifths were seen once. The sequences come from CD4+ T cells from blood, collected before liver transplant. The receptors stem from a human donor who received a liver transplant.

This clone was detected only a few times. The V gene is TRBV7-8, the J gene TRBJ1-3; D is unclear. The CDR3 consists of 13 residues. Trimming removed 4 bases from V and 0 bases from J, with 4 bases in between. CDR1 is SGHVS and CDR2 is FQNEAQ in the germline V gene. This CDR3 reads CASSYTSGNTIYF. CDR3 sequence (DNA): TGTGCCAGCAGCTACACCTCTGGAAACACCATATATTTT.

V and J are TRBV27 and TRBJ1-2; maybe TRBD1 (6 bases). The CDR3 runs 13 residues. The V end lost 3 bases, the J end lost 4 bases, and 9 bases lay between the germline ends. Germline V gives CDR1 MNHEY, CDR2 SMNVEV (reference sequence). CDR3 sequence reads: CASSFVQGYGYTF. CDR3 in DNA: TGTGCCAGCAGTTTCGTACAGGGCTATGGCTACACCTTC.

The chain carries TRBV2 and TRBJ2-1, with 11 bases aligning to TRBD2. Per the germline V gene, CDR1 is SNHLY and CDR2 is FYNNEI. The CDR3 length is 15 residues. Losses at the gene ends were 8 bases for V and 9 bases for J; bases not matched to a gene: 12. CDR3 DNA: TGTGCCAGCGCCCCTACTAGCGGGAGAGGCGCTGAGCAGTTCTTC. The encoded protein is CASAPTSGRGAEQFF.

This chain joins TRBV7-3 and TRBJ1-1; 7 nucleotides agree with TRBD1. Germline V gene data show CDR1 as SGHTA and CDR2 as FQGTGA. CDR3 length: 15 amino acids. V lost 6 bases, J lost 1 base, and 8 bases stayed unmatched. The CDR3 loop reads CASSREGAKNTEAFF. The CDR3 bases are TGTGCCAGCAGTCGTGAGGGGGCCAAGAACACTGAAGCTTTCTTT.

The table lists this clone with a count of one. CDR3 sequence reads: CASSLASIGRVNTEAFF. The DNA for the CDR3 is TGCGCCAGCAGCTTGGCTTCAATCGGACGAGTGAACACTGAAGCTTTCTTT. V is TRBV5-1 and J is TRBJ1-1; D uncertain. Trimming shortened V by 0 bases and J by 0 bases, and 15 bases separated the two germline ends. CDR1 is SGHRS, CDR2 YFSETQ, per germline. The CDR3 consists of 17 residues.

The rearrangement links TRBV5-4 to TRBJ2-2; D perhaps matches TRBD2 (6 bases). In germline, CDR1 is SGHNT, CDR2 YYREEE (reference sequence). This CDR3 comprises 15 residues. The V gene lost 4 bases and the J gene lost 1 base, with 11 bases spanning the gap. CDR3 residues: CASSTGTLNTGELFF. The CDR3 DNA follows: TGTGCCAGCAGCACCGGGACTTTGAACACCGGGGAGCTGTTTTTT. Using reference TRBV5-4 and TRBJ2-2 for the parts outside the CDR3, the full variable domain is ETGVTQSPTHLIKTRGQQVTLRCSSQSGHNTVSWYQQALGQGPQFIFQYYREEENGRGNFPPRFSGLQFPNYSSELNVNALELDDSALYLCASSTGTLNTGELFFGEGSRLTVL.

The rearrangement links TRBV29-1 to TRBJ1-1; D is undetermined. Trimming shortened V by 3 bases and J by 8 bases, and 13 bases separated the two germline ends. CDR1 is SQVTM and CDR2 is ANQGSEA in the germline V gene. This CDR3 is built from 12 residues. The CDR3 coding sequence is TGCAGCGTTGATATCACCCCCTTGGAAGCTTTCTTT. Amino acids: CSVDITPLEAFF.

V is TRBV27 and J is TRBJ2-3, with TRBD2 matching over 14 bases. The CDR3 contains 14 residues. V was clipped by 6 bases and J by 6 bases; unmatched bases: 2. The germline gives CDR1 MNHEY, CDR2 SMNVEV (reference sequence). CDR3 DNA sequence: TGTGCCAGCAGGGGACTAGCGGGAGCTGATACGCAGTATTTT. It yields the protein CASRGLAGADTQYF.

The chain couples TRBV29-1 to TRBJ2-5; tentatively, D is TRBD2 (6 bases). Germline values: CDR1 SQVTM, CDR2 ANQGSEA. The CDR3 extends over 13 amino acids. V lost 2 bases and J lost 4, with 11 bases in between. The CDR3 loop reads CSVERRVGETQYF. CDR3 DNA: TGCAGCGTTGAAAGGAGGGTAGGAGAGACCCAGTACTTC.

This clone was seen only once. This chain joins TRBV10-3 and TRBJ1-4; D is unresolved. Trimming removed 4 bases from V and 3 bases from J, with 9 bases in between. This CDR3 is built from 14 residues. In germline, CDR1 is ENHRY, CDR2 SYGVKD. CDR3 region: CAISGNAPNEKLFF. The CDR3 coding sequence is TGTGCCATCAGTGGGAACGCTCCTAATGAAAAACTGTTTTTT.

CDR3 nucleotide sequence: TGTGCCAGTAGTATCTCTAGCGGGAGCCTCACAGATACGCAGTATTTT. This gives the protein CASSISSGSLTDTQYF. The chain is built from TRBV19 and TRBJ2-3; TRBD2 matches 10 bases. The germline gives CDR1 LNHDA, CDR2 SQIVND (reference sequence). Trimming at V came to 3 bases and at J to 2 bases, leaving 5 bases not matched to a gene. The CDR3 runs 16 residues.